The clone carrying this TCR beta chain has only a few counts. The target antigen is unknown. The CDR3 spans 14 residues. Trimming took 6 bases from V and 4 from J, leaving 18 bases between them. Per the germline V gene, CDR1 is SQVTM and CDR2 is ANQGSEA. The record originates from a study of T cells in Graves' hyperthyroidism and ophthalmopathy. Study-wide context: Once the initial diagnosis was made, peripheral blood was obtained before any treatment. The study's findings and limits: Model-based prediction identified ophthalmopathy a median approximately 6 months prior to its onset.

There were TCR beta CDR3 regions amplified from RNA transcripts. Primed by the HTBI set, a first-round RT-PCR was run on the TCR CDR3. One entry per CDR3 protein results from TCRdb running MiXCR on the multiplex PCR reads. The sample includes more than 50,000 distinct CDR3 sequences, under 70% of them seen just once. Diagnoses used clinical symptoms, serum thyroxine and TRAb, thyroid ultrasound and orbital computed tomography. This clonotype originated in a woman in her sixties with Graves' ophthalmopathy. Sequencing was carried out using blood. The chain recombines TRBV29-1 with TRBJ1-1; no reliable D call. In DNA, the CDR3 is TGCAGCGTCGTAGGGCTAGGGTTAGGCACTGAAGCTTTCTTT. It translates to CSVVGLGLGTEAFF.